Shown below are 21 T cell receptor beta chains from a single sample sequenced in a study of chemoradiotherapy in HPV16-positive cancers. Data came from immunoSEQ multiplex PCR; TCRdb stores just in-frame clones and leaves some out. The sample has approximately 19,000 clones, roughly 86% seen once. The sequenced sample was blood, obtained from a patient who underwent chemoradiotherapy. The receptors originated from a human donor with HPV-associated anogenital cancer.

The V and J genes are TRBV27 and TRBJ1-5, with D maybe TRBD1 (5 bases). CDR3 length: 14 amino acids. The V and J ends lost 6 bases and 5 bases respectively, with 14 bases between them. CDR1 and CDR2 from the germline V gene are MNHEY and SMNVEV (reference sequence). In nucleotides, the CDR3 is TGTGCCAGCAGGAATTCAGGGAGGCATCAGCCCCAGCATTTT. Amino acids: CASRNSGRHQPQHF.

V is TRBV15 and J is TRBJ2-5; 7 bases are shared with TRBD1. TRBJ2-7 explains the end of the DNA better; the J call may be wrong. The germline V gene has CDR1 LNHNV and CDR2 YYDKDF (reference sequence). The CDR3 loop spans 15 amino acids. For the CDR3, the DNA is TGTGCCACCAGCAGAGAGGGGACAGCCTCCTACGAGCAGTACTTC. Its translation: CATSREGTASYEQYF.

The gene calls are TRBV19 and TRBJ2-3, with 7 positions matching TRBD2. CDR1 is LNHDA, CDR2 SQIVND, per germline (reference sequence). V shed 0 bases, J shed 9 bases, and the junction held 3 bases outside the gene matches. The CDR3 consists of 13 residues. Written as DNA, the CDR3 is TGTGCCAGTAGTATAGATCGGGGAGGGACGCAGTATTTT. The encoded protein is CASSIDRGGTQYF.

This sequence joins TRBV19 and TRBJ1-6, with D unresolved. The V and J ends lost 6 bases and 1 base respectively, with 10 bases between them. Germline V gene data show CDR1 as LNHDA and CDR2 as SQIVND (reference sequence). The CDR3 is made up of 15 amino acids. The CDR3 spells CASSSIGSYNSPLHF. The CDR3 DNA follows: TGTGCCAGTAGCTCCATAGGATCCTATAATTCACCCCTCCACTTT.

The chain recombines TRBV7-3 with TRBJ2-1; D is ambiguous. Germline values: CDR1 SGHTA, CDR2 FQGTGA. CDR3 size: 13 residues. Deletions cut 5 bases from V and 0 bases from J, with 5 bases between. The DNA of the CDR3 is TGTGCCAGCAGCCTCGACTCCTACAATGAGCAGTTCTTC. It encodes CASSLDSYNEQFF.

The chain combines TRBV27 with TRBJ1-1, with D perhaps matching TRBD1 (5 bases). Germline V gene sequence: CDR1 MNHEY, CDR2 SMNVEV (reference sequence). Between the trimmed V and J ends, which lost 1 base and 3 bases, there was a span of 9 bases. There are 14 residues in the CDR3. The CDR3 reads CASSLYGGDTEAFF. As DNA, the CDR3 is TGTGCCAGCAGTTTATACGGGGGGGACACTGAAGCTTTCTTT.

The chain is built from TRBV14 and TRBJ2-2, with no clear D. The CDR3 has 14 residues. V was cut by 2 bases and J by 4 bases, with 8 bases left in between. Germline-derived CDR1 and CDR2 are SGHDN and FVKESK. The CDR3 region has the DNA TGTGCCAGCAGCCAATTGGGCCCCACCGGGGAGCTGTTTTTT. This gives the protein CASSQLGPTGELFF.

The genes are TRBV5-1 and TRBJ2-1, with 10 bases aligning to TRBD2. Germline assignment: CDR1 SGHRS and CDR2 YFSETQ. J was trimmed by 12 bases and V by 3 bases; bases with no gene match: 6. The CDR3 spans 13 residues. Here the CDR3 reads CASSSGLAAGQFF. The CDR3 nucleotides are TGCGCCAGCAGCTCCGGACTAGCGGCAGGGCAGTTCTTC.

This clone has a single count. The chain recombines TRBV19 with TRBJ1-4; D ambiguous. This CDR3 has 15 residues. Per germline, CDR1 LNHDA and CDR2 SQIVND (reference sequence). V shed 6 bases and J shed 7 bases, with 18 bases lying between them. The CDR3, as DNA: TGTGCCAGTAGCAAGGCGAATCGCAGGCTTGAAAAACTGTTTTTT. Translated: CASSKANRRLEKLFF.

The J gene is TRBJ1-1, the V gene TRBV7-9; D gene ambiguous. Trimming removed 1 base at V and 0 bases at J, with 6 bases between. The germline gives CDR1 SEHNR, CDR2 FQNEAQ (reference sequence). The CDR3 runs 14 residues. CDR3 DNA: TGTGCCAGCAGCTTAGGGGCCCTGAACACTGAAGCTTTCTTT. Protein: CASSLGALNTEAFF.

The V and J genes are TRBV9 and TRBJ1-4, with TRBD1 as a possible D gene (5 bases). Germline assignment: CDR1 SGDLS and CDR2 YYNGEE. V lost 0 bases to trimming and J lost 5 bases, with 11 bases between them. The CDR3 loop spans 15 amino acids. CDR3 in amino acids: CASSVGAGRNEKLFF. CDR3 nucleotides: TGTGCCAGCAGCGTAGGAGCAGGGAGGAATGAAAAACTGTTTTTT. Based on the CDR3 plus reference TRBV9 and TRBJ1-4, the full variable domain is DSGVTQTPKHLITATGQRVTLRCSPRSGDLSVYWYQQSLDQGLQFLIQYYNGEERAKGNILERFSAQQFPDLHSELNLSSLELGDSALYFCASSVGAGRNEKLFFGSGTQLSVL.

The chain employs TRBV29-1 and TRBJ2-5; TRBD1 is a possible D gene (5 bases). The DNA matches TRBJ2-7 better at its end, which makes the J call doubtful. CDR1 SQVTM and CDR2 ANQGSEA come from the germline V gene. This CDR3 is 13 amino acids long. The CDR3 here is CSVEAPGLHEQYF. The CDR3 bases are TGCAGCGTTGAGGCTCCAGGGTTGCACGAGCAGTACTTC.

The chain is built from TRBV14 and TRBJ2-1; TRBD1 aligns across 8 bases. This CDR3 spans 15 amino acids. V lost 2 bases to trimming and J lost 8 bases; unmatched junction nucleotides: 8. From germline, CDR1 is SGHDN and CDR2 FVKESK. CDR3 residues: CASSQRGQGAYEQFF. In nucleotides, the CDR3 is TGTGCCAGCAGCCAAAGAGGGCAGGGGGCATATGAGCAGTTCTTC.

The chain combines TRBV6-6 with TRBJ1-1; 9 positions agree with TRBD1. The CDR3 loop spans 15 amino acids. Trimming at V came to 4 bases and at J to 2 bases, leaving 5 bases not matched to a gene. CDR1 and CDR2 from the germline V gene are MNHNY and SVGAGI (reference sequence). The CDR3 sequence is CASSWPGQGNTEAFF. In DNA, the CDR3 is TGTGCCAGCAGTTGGCCGGGACAGGGTAACACTGAAGCTTTCTTT.

The V and J genes are TRBV5-1 and TRBJ2-7; TRBD2 aligns across 9 bases. Germline V CDR1 and CDR2: SGHRS, YFSETQ. This CDR3 is 13 amino acids long. The J segment lost 6 bases and the V segment lost 5 bases, leaving 6 bases of the junction unmatched. The CDR3, as DNA: TGCGCCAGCAGTCTAGCGGGGCGGAGCGAGCAGTACTTC. It codes for CASSLAGRSEQYF. The full variable domain, with the rest looked up from reference TRBV5-1 and TRBJ2-7, is KAGVTQTPRYLIKTRGQQVTLSCSPISGHRSVSWYQQTPGQGLQFLFEYFSETQRNKGNFPGRFSGRQFSNSRSEMNVSTLELGDSALYLCASSLAGRSEQYFGPGTRLTVT.

The genes are TRBV19 and TRBJ2-1; tentatively, D is TRBD1 or TRBD2 (5 bases each). V lost 5 bases and J 12 bases, leaving 20 bases between the germline ends. Per germline, CDR1 LNHDA and CDR2 SQIVND (reference sequence). This CDR3 has 14 amino acids. CDR3 loop: CASSPPGANMRQFF. CDR3 DNA: TGTGCCAGTAGTCCACCCGGGGCGAATATGCGGCAGTTCTTC.

The chain links TRBV7-6 to TRBJ1-2; 7 nucleotides line up with TRBD1. V lost 2 bases and J lost 4; bases outside the gene matches: 4. CDR3 length: 14 amino acids. Per germline, CDR1 SGHVS and CDR2 FNYEAQ. DNA of the CDR3: TGTGCCAGCAGCTTATCGGGGACAGCCTATGGCTACACCTTC. Protein sequence: CASSLSGTAYGYTF.

The V gene is TRBV28, the J gene TRBJ1-2; D unresolved. The CDR3 covers 11 residues. Germline V CDR1 and CDR2: MDHEN, SYDVKM. Trimming removed 3 bases at V and 7 bases at J, with 6 bases between. The CDR3 sequence: CASSFFGGYTF. The CDR3 nucleotides read TGTGCCAGCAGTTTTTTTGGTGGCTACACCTTC.

The chain employs TRBV28 and TRBJ2-7; TRBD1 matches at 9 bases. CDR1 and CDR2 (germline): MDHEN, SYDVKM. The V gene end was trimmed by 8 bases and the J gene end by 1 base; junction bases not matched to a gene: 6. The length of the CDR3 is 14 residues. In nucleotides, the CDR3 is TGTGCCAGCCTCGGACAGGGGATATCCTACGAGCAGTACTTC. It specifies CASLGQGISYEQYF.

V gene TRBV5-5 combines with J gene TRBJ2-7, with TRBD2 matching 9 bases. With 9 bases clipped from V and 1 base from J, the junction kept 11 bases outside the gene matches. This CDR3 region has 15 residues. CDR1 is SGHKS, CDR2 YYEKEE, per germline (reference sequence). CDR3 nucleotide sequence: TGTGCCACCAGTTCGCGGGGGGGCACTTCCTACGAGCAGTACTTC. Residues: CATSSRGGTSYEQYF.

This chain links TRBV19 with TRBJ2-1; 12 bases line up with TRBD2. J was trimmed by 8 bases and V by 5 bases; bases with no gene match: 13. This CDR3 has 17 residues. CDR1 and CDR2 (germline): LNHDA, SQIVND (reference sequence). The CDR3 reads CASSRLAGGLGGDEQFF. The CDR3 nucleotides are TGTGCCAGTAGTCGGCTAGCGGGAGGGTTGGGCGGCGATGAGCAGTTCTTC.